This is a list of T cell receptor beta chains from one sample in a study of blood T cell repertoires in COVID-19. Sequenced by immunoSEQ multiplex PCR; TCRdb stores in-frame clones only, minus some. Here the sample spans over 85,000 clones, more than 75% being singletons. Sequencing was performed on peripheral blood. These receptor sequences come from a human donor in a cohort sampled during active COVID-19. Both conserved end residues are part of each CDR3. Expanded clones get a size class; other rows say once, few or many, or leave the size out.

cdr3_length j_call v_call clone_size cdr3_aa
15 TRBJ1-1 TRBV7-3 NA CASSLTGTGGTEAFF
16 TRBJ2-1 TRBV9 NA CASSTSGSFYYNEQFF
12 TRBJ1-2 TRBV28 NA CASSLGGHLYTF
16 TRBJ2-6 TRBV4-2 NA CASSQDPNSGANVLTF
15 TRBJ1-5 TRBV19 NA CASSIWGQVTQPQHF
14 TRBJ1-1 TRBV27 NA CASSLSQGLGEAFF
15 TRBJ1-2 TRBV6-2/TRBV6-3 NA CASSYGGARGEGYTF
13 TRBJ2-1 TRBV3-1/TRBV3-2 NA CASSRTSGMEQFF
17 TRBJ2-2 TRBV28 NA CASSSLAGGPSTGELFF
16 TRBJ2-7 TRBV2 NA CASSEALRAGDSEQYF
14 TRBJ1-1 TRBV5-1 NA CASSLIGENTEAFF
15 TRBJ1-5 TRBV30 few CAWSLASYSNQPQHF
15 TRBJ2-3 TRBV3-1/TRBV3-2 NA CASSQDGLAADTQYF
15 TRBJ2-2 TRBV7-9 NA CASRRYRANTGELFF
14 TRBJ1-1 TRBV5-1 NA CASNLGEADTEAFF
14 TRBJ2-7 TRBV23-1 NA CASSLISGAYEQYF
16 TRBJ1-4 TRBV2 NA CASTRTPTALNEKLFF
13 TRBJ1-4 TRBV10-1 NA CATRDRTNEKLFF
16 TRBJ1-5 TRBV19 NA CASSSDRLHSNQPQHF
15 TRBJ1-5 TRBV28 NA CASSLLTRSNQPQHF
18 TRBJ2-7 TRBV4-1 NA CASSQEGVGRDRAYEQYF
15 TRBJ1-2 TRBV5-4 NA CASSWDRGNNYGYTF
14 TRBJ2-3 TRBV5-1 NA CASSQTGFTDTQYF
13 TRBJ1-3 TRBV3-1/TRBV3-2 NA CASSQDGGNTIYF
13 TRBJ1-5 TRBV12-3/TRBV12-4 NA CASSPQGFQPQHF
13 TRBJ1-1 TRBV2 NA CASSGVGTSRAFF
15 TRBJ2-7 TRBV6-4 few CASSQTGIGAYEQYF
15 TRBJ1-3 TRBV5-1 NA CASSEQGILGNTIYF
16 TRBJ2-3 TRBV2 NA CASSVLAGTSTDTQYF
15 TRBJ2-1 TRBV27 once CASRRSGEGLNEQFF
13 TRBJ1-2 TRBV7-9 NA CASTFPPGAGYTF
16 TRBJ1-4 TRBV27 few CASSPYRQGLNEKLFF
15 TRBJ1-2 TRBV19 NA CASSIKQGENYGYTF
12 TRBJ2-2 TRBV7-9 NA CASSFYGGELFF
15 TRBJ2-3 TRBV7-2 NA CASSQGLAGADTQYF
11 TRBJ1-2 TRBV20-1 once CSARGGEGYTF
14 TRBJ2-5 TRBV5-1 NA CASSLVGAEETQYF
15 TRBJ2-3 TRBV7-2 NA CASSSTGASTDTQYF
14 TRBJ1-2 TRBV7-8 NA CASSFNRANYGYTF
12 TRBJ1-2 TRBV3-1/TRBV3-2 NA CASQQGNYGYTF
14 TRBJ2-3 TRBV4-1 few CASSQEWVADTQYF
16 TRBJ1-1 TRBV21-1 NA CASSKEGTEMNTEAFF
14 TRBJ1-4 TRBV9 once CASSVGGGEGKLFF
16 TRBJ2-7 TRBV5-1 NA CASSLAGGGRDYEQYF
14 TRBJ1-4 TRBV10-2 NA CASLGGVIDEKLFF